This is a list of T cell receptor beta chains from one sample in a study of T cells in Graves' hyperthyroidism and ophthalmopathy. TCRdb redid the calling of the multiplex PCR reads with MiXCR, one entry per CDR3 protein. The sample holds 330,000 or so distinct CDR3 sequences, around 18% seen once. Sequenced material: blood. The receptors come from a middle-aged woman with Graves' ophthalmopathy. Each CDR3 is given with its conserved first and last residue. The D gene is left open where the match is weak. Not every row has a clone size; where given, it reads once, few, many or a size class.

j_gene	abundance	d_gene	v_gene	CDR3aa	CDR3nt
TRBJ2-7	-	TRBD2	TRBV5-6	CASTLGTSGREQYF	TGTGCCAGCACCCTCGGGACTAGCGGGAGAGAGCAGTACTTC
TRBJ2-5	many	-	TRBV20-1	CSAVGLVAIAGTQYF	TGCAGTGCTGTGGGCCTAGTCGCCATCGCTGGGACCCAGTACTTC
TRBJ1-2	many	-	TRBV19	CASSTESYGYTF	TGTGCCAGTAGTACAGAAAGCTATGGCTACACCTTC
TRBJ2-7	many	-	TRBV20-1	CSATPGAGEQYF	TGCAGTGCTACTCCGGGGGCGGGCGAGCAGTACTTC
TRBJ2-7	many	TRBD1	TRBV29-1	CSAGRDRDYEQYF	TGCAGCGCTGGGAGGGACAGGGACTACGAGCAGTACTTC
TRBJ2-7	many	-	TRBV5-1	CASSFLGAIRANEQYF	TGCGCCAGCAGCTTCCTAGGCGCCATAAGGGCGAACGAGCAGTACTTC
TRBJ1-5	many	TRBD1	TRBV7-2	CASSPTTGGSPQHF	TGTGCCAGCAGCCCAACGACAGGGGGCTCGCCCCAGCATTTT
TRBJ1-3	many	-	TRBV20-1	CSANRIHSRSGNTIYF	TGCAGTGCTAACAGGATCCACTCTCGGTCCGGAAACACCATATATTTT
TRBJ1-5	few	TRBD1	TRBV15	CATSRDRTGDQPQHF	TGTGCCACCAGCAGGGATAGGACAGGCGACCAGCCCCAGCATTTT
TRBJ2-7	many	-	TRBV29-1	CSVESGYEQYF	TGCAGCGTTGAATCGGGCTACGAGCAGTACTTC
TRBJ1-1	few	-	TRBV7-9	CASSPPGSEAFF	TGTGCCAGCAGCCCACCGGGCAGCGAAGCTTTCTTT
TRBJ2-7	many	-	TRBV20-1	CSARRQISYEQYF	TGCAGTGCGCGGAGACAGATATCCTACGAGCAGTACTTC
TRBJ1-2	-	TRBD1	TRBV19	CASTPRYKTRDRGNYGYTF	TGTGCCAGTACCCCGAGGTATAAGACCCGGGACAGGGGGAACTATGGCTACACCTTC
TRBJ2-6	many	-	TRBV15	CATSRGVRANVLTF	TGTGCCACCAGCAGAGGTGTCAGGGCCAACGTCCTGACTTTC
TRBJ1-2	many	-	TRBV6-2/TRBV6-3	CASSLVQVYGYTF	TGTGCCAGCAGTTTAGTCCAGGTCTATGGCTACACCTTC
TRBJ2-7	-	-	TRBV6-1	CASSPLLVGSGSYEQYF	TGTGCCAGCAGTCCGCTACTGGTAGGTAGCGGCTCCTACGAGCAGTACTTC
TRBJ2-5	-	-	TRBV6-2/TRBV6-3	CASSHPVGGTTQETQYF	TGTGCCAGCAGTCACCCGGTCGGGGGCACGACCCAAGAGACCCAGTACTTC
TRBJ2-7	many	TRBD2	TRBV30	CAWSLGLASEQYF	TGTGCCTGGAGTTTAGGACTAGCGAGCGAGCAGTACTTC
TRBJ1-1	many	-	TRBV6-2/TRBV6-3	CASIGGENTEAFF	TGTGCCAGCATTGGCGGAGAGAACACTGAAGCTTTCTTT
TRBJ1-2	many	TRBD1	TRBV15	CATSRGLLDRDYGYTF	TGTGCCACCAGCAGAGGTTTATTGGACAGGGACTATGGCTACACCTTC
TRBJ2-7	many	-	TRBV2	CASSVLGYNYEQYF	TGTGCCAGCAGTGTTCTCGGCTATAACTACGAGCAGTACTTC
TRBJ2-7	many	-	TRBV30	CAWSALRAQYF	TGTGCCTGGAGTGCACTCCGGGCCCAGTACTTC
TRBJ2-2	many	TRBD1	TRBV29-1	CSVDLDRGSTGELFF	TGCAGCGTTGACTTGGACAGGGGGAGCACCGGGGAGCTGTTTTTT
TRBJ2-7	many	-	TRBV29-1	CSVRVGGYEQYF	TGCAGCGTTCGAGTTGGGGGCTACGAGCAGTACTTC
TRBJ1-2	-	-	TRBV28	CASSGNKYGYTF	TGTGCCAGCAGTGGAAACAAATATGGCTACACCTTC
TRBJ1-6	many	-	TRBV12-3/TRBV12-4	CASALRGRGSPLHF	TGTGCCAGCGCGCTGCGGGGGCGGGGTTCACCCCTCCACTTT
TRBJ1-3	many	-	TRBV2	CASRPIVASSGSGNTIYF	TGTGCCAGCAGACCAATCGTCGCCTCCTCGGGCTCTGGAAACACCATATATTTT
TRBJ1-2	many	TRBD1	TRBV12-3/TRBV12-4	CASSPISTGAPYGYTF	TGTGCCAGCAGCCCCATCTCGACAGGGGCCCCCTACGGCTACACCTTC